This T cell receptor beta chain derives from a study of CD8 T cells in ankylosing spondylitis. From the 5' RACE reads, TCRdb called clonotypes with MiXCR, one entry per CDR3 protein. The sample contains 150,000 to 200,000 distinct CDR3 sequences, 25% to 35% of which appear only once. Study findings and constraints: Disease-linked clones were reportedly significantly enriched in matched ankylosing spondylitis synovial fluid. Previous work reported some of these motif variants in the synovial fluid and blood of reactive arthritis. Within ankylosing spondylitis blood, a TCR beta motif made up of under 10 highly homologous variants appeared to be characteristic.

In the case of this clonotype: Its specificity is not known.

What was sequenced was synovial fluid, either unsorted or a sorted T cell fraction (not recorded which). The source of this sequence is a male donor with ankylosing spondylitis.

CDR3 amino acids: CASSLVGHGTQYF. CDR3 in DNA: TGTGCCAGCAGCCTCGTCGGGCATGGGACCCAGTACTTC. The chain combines TRBV5-6 with TRBJ2-5, with D unresolved. The V end was cut by 4 bases, the J end by 7 bases, with 14 bases between. CDR3 length equals 13 residues. Germline CDR1 reads SGHDT; CDR2 reads YYEEEE.